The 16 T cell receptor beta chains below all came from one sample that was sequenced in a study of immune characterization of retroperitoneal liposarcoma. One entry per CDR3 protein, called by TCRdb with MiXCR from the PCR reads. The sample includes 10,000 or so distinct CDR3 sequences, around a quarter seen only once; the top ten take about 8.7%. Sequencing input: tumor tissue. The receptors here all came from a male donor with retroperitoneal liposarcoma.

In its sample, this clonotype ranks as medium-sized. The CDR3 nucleotides read TGTGCCAGCAGTGACGACCCGGGACAGGGGTCCAACGAGCAGTACTTC. Protein product: CASSDDPGQGSNEQYF. The chain uses TRBV6-1 and TRBJ2-1, with 10 bases aligning to TRBD1. Near its end, the DNA agrees better with TRBJ2-7, so the J call may be wrong. CDR3 size: 16 residues. Germline assignment: CDR1 MNHNS and CDR2 SASEGT.

The CDR3 nucleotides are TGCGCCAGCAGTGAGTCTCGAGGGGCGGCCTACAATGAGCAGTTCTTC. Its protein product is CASSESRGAAYNEQFF. V is TRBV10-1 and J is TRBJ2-1; D tentatively fits TRBD1 or TRBD2 (5 bases each). CDR3 size: 16 residues. Germline CDR1 and CDR2: WNHNN and SYGVQD (reference sequence). V was pared by 0 bases and J by 2 bases, with 11 bases between.

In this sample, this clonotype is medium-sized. The CDR3 DNA follows: TGTGCCAGCAGCTTTGGGACTAGCGGGGGGGGAACTAGCACAGATACGCAGTATTTT. This translates into CASSFGTSGGGTSTDTQYF. J is TRBJ2-3 and V is TRBV12-3 or TRBV12-4; 16 positions match TRBD2. V lost 6 bases to trimming and J lost 0 bases; unmatched junction nucleotides: 9. The CDR3 sequence is 19 residues long.

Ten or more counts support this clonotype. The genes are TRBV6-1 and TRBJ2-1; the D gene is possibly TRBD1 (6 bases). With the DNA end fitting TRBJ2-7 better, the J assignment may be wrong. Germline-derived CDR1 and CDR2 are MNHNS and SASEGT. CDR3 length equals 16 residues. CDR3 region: CASSTLDRSRSNEQYF. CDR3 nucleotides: TGTGCCAGCAGTACACTTGACAGGTCTAGATCCAATGAGCAGTACTTC.

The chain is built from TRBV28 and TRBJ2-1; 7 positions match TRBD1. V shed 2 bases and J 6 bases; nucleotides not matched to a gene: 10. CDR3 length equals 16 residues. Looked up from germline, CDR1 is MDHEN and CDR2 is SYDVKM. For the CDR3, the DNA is TGTGCCAGCAGTTTACCAGGGCAGGGGGTCCGCAATGAGCAGTTCTTC. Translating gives CASSLPGQGVRNEQFF.

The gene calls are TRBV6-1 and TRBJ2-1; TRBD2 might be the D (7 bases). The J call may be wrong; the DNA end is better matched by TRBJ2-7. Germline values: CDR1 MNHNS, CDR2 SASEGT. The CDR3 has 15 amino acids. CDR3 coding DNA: TGTGCCAGCACCCCAAGGGGGGGATGGGACAATGAGCAGTACTTC. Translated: CASTPRGGWDNEQYF.

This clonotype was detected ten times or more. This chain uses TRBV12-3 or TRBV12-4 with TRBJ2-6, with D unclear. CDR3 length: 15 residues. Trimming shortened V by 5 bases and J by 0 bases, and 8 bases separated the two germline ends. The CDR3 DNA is TGTGCCAGCAGTATCGGTTTCTCTGGGGCCAACGTCCTGACTTTC. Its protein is CASSIGFSGANVLTF.

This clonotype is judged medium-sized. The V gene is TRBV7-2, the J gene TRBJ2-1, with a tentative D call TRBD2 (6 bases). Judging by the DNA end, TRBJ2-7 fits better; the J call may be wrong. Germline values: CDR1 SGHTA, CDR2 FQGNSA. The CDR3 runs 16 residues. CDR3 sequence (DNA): TGTGCCAGCAGCTTAGTCGGCGGAGGGTCTCACAATGAGCAGTACTTC. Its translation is CASSLVGGGSHNEQYF.

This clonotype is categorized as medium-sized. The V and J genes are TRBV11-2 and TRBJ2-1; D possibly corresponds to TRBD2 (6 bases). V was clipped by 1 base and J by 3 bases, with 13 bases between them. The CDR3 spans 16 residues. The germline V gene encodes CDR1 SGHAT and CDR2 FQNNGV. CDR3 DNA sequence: TGTGCCAGCAGCTTAGCGGGGGTTAGCTACTACAATGAGCAGTTCTTC. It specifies CASSLAGVSYYNEQFF. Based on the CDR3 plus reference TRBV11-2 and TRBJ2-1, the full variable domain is EAGVAQSPRYKIIEKRQSVAFWCNPISGHATLYWYQQILGQGPKLLIQFQNNGVVDDSQLPKDRFSAERLKGVDSTLKIQPAKLEDSAVYLCASSLAGVSYYNEQFFGPGTRLTVL.

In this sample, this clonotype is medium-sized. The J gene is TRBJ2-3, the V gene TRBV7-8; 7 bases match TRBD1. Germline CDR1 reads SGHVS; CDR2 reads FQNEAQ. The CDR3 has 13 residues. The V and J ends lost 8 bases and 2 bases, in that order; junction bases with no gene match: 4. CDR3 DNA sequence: TGTGCCAGCCAGACAGGGTACACAGATACGCAGTATTTT. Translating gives CASQTGYTDTQYF.

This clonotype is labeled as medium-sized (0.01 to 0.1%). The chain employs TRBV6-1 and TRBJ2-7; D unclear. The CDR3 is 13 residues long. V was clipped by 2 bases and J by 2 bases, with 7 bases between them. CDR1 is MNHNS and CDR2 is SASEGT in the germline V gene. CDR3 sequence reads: CASSENRAYEQYF. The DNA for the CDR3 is TGTGCCAGCAGTGAAAACAGAGCCTACGAGCAGTACTTC.

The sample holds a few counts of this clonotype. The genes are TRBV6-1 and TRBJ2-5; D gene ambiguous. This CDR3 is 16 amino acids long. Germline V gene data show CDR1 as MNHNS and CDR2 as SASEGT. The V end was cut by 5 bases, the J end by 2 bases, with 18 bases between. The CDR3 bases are TGTGCCAGCAGTCTATCGTGGAACCCGAGTCAAGAGACCCAGTACTTC. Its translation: CASSLSWNPSQETQYF.

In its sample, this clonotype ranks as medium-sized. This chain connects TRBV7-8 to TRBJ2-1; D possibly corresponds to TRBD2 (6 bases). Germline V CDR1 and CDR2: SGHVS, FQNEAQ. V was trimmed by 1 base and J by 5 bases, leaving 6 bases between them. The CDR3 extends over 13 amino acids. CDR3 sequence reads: CASSLGTNNEQFF. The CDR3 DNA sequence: TGTGCCAGCAGCTTAGGGACTAACAATGAGCAGTTCTTC. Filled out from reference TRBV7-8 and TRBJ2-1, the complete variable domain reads GAGVSQSPRYKVAKRGQDVALRCDPISGHVSLFWYQQALGQGPEFLTYFQNEAQLDKSGLPSDRFFAERPEGSVSTLKIQRTQQEDSAVYLCASSLGTNNEQFFGPGTRLTVL.

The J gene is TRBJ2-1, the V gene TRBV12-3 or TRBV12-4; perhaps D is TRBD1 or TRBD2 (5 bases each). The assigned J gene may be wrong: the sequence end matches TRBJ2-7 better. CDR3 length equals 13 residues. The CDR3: CASSRDEGYEQYF. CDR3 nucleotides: TGTGCCAGCAGTCGTGACGAGGGGTACGAGCAGTACTTC.

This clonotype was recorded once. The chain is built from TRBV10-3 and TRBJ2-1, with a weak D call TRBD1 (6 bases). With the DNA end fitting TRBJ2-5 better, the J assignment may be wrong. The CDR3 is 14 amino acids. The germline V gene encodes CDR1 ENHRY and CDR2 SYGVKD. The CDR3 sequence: CATSVGASQETQYF. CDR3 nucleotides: TGTGCCACGTCTGTGGGGGCATCCCAAGAGACCCAGTACTTC.

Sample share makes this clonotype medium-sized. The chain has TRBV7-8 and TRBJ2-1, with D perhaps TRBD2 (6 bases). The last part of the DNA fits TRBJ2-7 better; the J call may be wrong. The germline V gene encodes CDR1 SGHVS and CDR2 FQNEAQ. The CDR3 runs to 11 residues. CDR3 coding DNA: TGTGCCAGCACCGGAGGGAATGAGCAGTACTTC. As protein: CASTGGNEQYF.